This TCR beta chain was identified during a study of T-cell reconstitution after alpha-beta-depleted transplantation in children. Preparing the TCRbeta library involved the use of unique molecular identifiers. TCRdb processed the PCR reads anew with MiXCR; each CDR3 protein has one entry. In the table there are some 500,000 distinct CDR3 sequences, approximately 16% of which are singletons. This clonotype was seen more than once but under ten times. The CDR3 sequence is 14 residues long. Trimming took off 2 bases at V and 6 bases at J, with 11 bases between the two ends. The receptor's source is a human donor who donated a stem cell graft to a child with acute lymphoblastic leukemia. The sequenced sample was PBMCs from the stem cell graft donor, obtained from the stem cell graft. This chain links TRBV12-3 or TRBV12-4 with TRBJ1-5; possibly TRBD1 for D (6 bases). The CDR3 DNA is TGTGCCAGCAGTTTAAACAGGGTGGGTCAGCCCCAGCATTTT. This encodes CASSLNRVGQPQHF.